The entry that follows covers one T cell receptor beta chain sequence. No cognate antigen has been identified for it. No much larger clone exists at a distance of one base, and base qualities are not known. The CDR3 runs 12 amino acids, cysteine and phenylalanine included. Of all the DNA, just the CDR3 is kept, 36 bases in frame from base 1. V ends up 6 bases short and J 7 bases short, with an unmatched junction base count of 6. CDR1 and CDR2 are read off the germline V gene as SQVTM and ANQGSEA. This sample is part of a study of shared clonotypes between healthy human individuals (dated by TCRdb to 2018 to 2021). Background for the entire study: Three men and a couple of women, aged 18 to 49 years, made up the cohort. For each donor, CD4 naive and CD4 memory were each given three plates, CD8 naive was given two plates, and CD8 memory was given one plate. Each donor's leukapheresis produced roughly between roughly 0.85 and 9.5 billion PBMCs. Different laboratories and diverse techniques were used to prepare libraries and sequence TCR repertoires, to increase sequencing depth and limit assay-specific biases. To estimate repertoire size and how much clonotypes are shared between individuals, the study performed deep sequencing of blood TCR repertoires from a handful of healthy adults.

For the CD8 naive samples, CD45RO-negative cells were positively selected for CCR7, yielding a CD45RA+CCR7+ population from which TemRA cells were excluded. Donors were healthy HIV-negative adults with no recently reported acute infections or vaccinations. Only Caucasian adults living in Nashville, Tennessee, USA were represented among the donors. Blood was obtained by leukapheresis, after which PBMCs were separated by Ficoll-Histopaque density gradient centrifugation and cryopreserved in liquid nitrogen vapor phase. Purity and quantity of every magnetically sorted T cell population were checked by analytical flow cytometry. Genomic DNA was isolated from every sorted fraction and measured by UV absorbance on a Nanodrop 2000c. Broad study findings and their caveats: Naive subsets generally had larger estimated clonotype richness than memory subsets. Sampling was limited to blood, and TCR repertoires in tissue likely differ from TCR repertoires in blood. Even with the large sequencing depth, rarefaction of the sorted-subset datasets indicated that sequencing was incomplete. Roughly 5% of naive CD4, around 3.6% of naive CD8, approximately 2.2% of memory CD4, and 0.4% of memory CD8 clonotypes were shared across a few donors. Compared with non-shared clonotypes, the clonotypes found in all four sorted-subset donors had higher generation probabilities. Pairwise subsampling led to the expectation that sequencing depth would affect the degree of clonotype sharing among donors. The small number of donors limited the genetic and exposure-history diversity represented.

Using the deep immunoSEQ assay, multiplex PCR amplified TCR CDR3 regions from genomic DNA. For each cell subset, the extracted genomic DNA was distributed evenly across all wells of several immunoSEQ 96-well plates, and each plate served as one replicate. For sorted subsets, about 220 ng of genomic DNA, equivalent to about 30,000 T cell genomes, went into each replicate PCR. The purified libraries were quantified using a Qubit 3.0 fluorometer, sized with a Bioanalyzer 2100, and then quantified again using the KAPA Library Quantification kit. A separate single-read 150-cycle Illumina NextSeq 550 flow cell was used to sequence each immunoSEQ 96-well plate. In the source study's methods: Because the immunoSEQ output held only junctional sequences and lacked quality scores, the filtering could not match the filtering applied to full-length reads. To assign V/J genes and CDR3, sequences were annotated using PyIR, a Python wrapper for IgBLAST v1.9, with IMGT germline references. Reads were filtered out if the reads had weak V/J assignments (E-value above 1e-6), no CDR3, stop codons, out-of-frame junctions, or ambiguous translated residues. V3J clonotypes were defined by identical inferred V gene, J gene, and CDR3 amino acid sequence. The percentage overlap between two repertoires was calculated by dividing the number of shared unique clonotypes by the size of the smaller repertoire. Three approaches were used to assess repertoire richness: RTK rarefaction, the Chao1 estimator, and Recon v2.1 estimates of unobserved clonotypes. For all TCRbeta clonotypes obtained by the gDNA method from a handful of donors, generation probabilities were computed with OLGA. In TCRdb, the immuneACCESS table is reduced to in-frame sequences with V and J assigned. These tables do not hold every clone; where another copy was compared, an unresolved V gene accounts for under half, and the others remain unexplained. V and J calls and clone size come straight from that table; D and trimming were deduced from the DNA. The table for this sample lists about 2 million clones; 85% to 95% of them were counted only once. The ten largest clones capture approximately 1% of the sample.

The sequence is built from TRBV29-1 and TRBJ2-1; a stretch of 7 junction bases matches TRBD1. Sequencing input: naive CD8+ T cells sorted from blood. The meaning of the sample's cell subset or site label: CD45RA+CCR7+. This receptor was taken from a man aged 18 to 30 in good health. CDR3 protein: CSVGTVSNEQFF. The DNA sequence follows: TGCAGCGTCGGGACAGTTTCTAATGAGCAGTTCTTC.